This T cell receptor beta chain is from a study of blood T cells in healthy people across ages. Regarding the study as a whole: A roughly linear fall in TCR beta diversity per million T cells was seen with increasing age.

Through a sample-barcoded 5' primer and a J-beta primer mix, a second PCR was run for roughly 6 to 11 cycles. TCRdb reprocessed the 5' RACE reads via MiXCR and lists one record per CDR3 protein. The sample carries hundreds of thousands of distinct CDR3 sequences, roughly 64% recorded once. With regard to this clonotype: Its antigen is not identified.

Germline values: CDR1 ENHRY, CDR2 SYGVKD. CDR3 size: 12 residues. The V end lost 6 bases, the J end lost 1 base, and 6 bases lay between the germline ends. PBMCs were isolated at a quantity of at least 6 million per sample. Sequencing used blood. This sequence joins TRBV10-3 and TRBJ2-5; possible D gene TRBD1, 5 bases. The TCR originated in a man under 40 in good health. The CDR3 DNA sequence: TGTGCCATCAGGGACACCCAAGAGACCCAGTACTTC. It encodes CAIRDTQETQYF.